A single sample is the source of the 22 T cell receptor beta chains below, sequenced in a study of blood T cell repertoires in COVID-19. The assay was immunoSEQ multiplex PCR, and TCRdb's table has in-frame clones only and misses some. This table holds 140,000 or so clones, 85% to 90% found once. Specimen: peripheral blood. The receptors shown here come from a woman of 80 years or more with acute or convalescent COVID-19.

This chain connects TRBV6-5 to TRBJ1-2; 7 bases map to TRBD1. Germline CDR1 MNHEY, CDR2 SVGAGI. V dropped 6 bases and J dropped 4; count of bases not matched to a gene: 8. CDR3 length: 14 residues. DNA of the CDR3: TGTGCCAGCAGGCCTGGGACAGCTGGCTATGGCTACACCTTC. Amino acids: CASRPGTAGYGYTF.

The V gene is TRBV7-2, the J gene TRBJ1-3; no reliable D call. Trimming removed 0 bases from V and 0 bases from J, with 9 bases in between. The length of the CDR3 is 16 residues. Germline V gene sequence: CDR1 SGHTA, CDR2 FQGNSA. The CDR3 DNA sequence: TGTGCCAGCAGCTTAGCCCGCGCACGCTCTGGAAACACCATATATTTT. It codes for CASSLARARSGNTIYF.

Details on this clone: The sample contains more than one DNA sequence encoding this CDR3. The chain uses TRBV19 and TRBJ1-1; D is possibly TRBD1 (6 bases). The CDR3 runs to 14 residues. V was cut by 0 bases and J by 5 bases, with 10 bases left in between. CDR1 is LNHDA and CDR2 is SQIVND in the germline V gene (reference sequence). The CDR3 DNA sequence: TGTGCCAGTAGTATAGAAGAGGGGGGGACTGAAGCTTTCTTT. It encodes CASSIEEGGTEAFF.

This clone is a singleton in its sample. The J gene is TRBJ1-3, the V gene TRBV4-1, with D possibly TRBD1 on 6 matching bases. Germline CDR1 MGHRA, CDR2 YSYEKL. The CDR3 is 17 residues long. V was trimmed by 0 bases and J by 4 bases, leaving 16 bases between them. The DNA of the CDR3 is TGCGCCAGCAGCCAAGATCGCGGCAGGGGAACAGGAAACACCATATATTTT. It codes for CASSQDRGRGTGNTIYF.

V usage is TRBV14 and J usage is TRBJ1-2; 7 bases match TRBD1. Germline CDR1 is SGHDN and CDR2 is FVKESK. The J segment lost 5 bases and the V segment lost 0 bases, leaving 9 bases of the junction unmatched. The CDR3 is 16 amino acids. The CDR3 region is CASSQDRQGESYGYTF. The CDR3 DNA is TGTGCCAGCAGCCAAGATCGGCAGGGGGAATCTTATGGCTACACCTTC.

V gene TRBV2 combines with J gene TRBJ2-3; D perhaps matches TRBD1 (6 bases). This CDR3 spans 14 amino acids. Germline CDR1 SNHLY, CDR2 FYNNEI. V lost 6 bases and J 2 bases, leaving 12 bases between the germline ends. The CDR3 reads CASSPTGTTDTQYF. CDR3 in DNA: TGTGCCAGCAGCCCCACAGGGACCACAGATACGCAGTATTTT.

V and J are TRBV6-5 and TRBJ2-7; D is perhaps TRBD1 (6 bases). The germline V gene encodes CDR1 MNHEY and CDR2 SVGAGI. The CDR3 loop spans 14 amino acids. Deletions cut 4 bases from V and 4 bases from J, with 14 bases between. In DNA form, the CDR3 reads TGTGCCAGCAGTTTAACCGGGACACCTTACGAGCAGTACTTC. This sequence encodes CASSLTGTPYEQYF.

In this sample, this clone turned up a few times. The rearrangement links TRBV18 to TRBJ2-1; 11 nucleotides agree with TRBD2. V shed 4 bases and J 9 bases; nucleotides not matched to a gene: 14. The CDR3 runs 17 residues. The V gene's germline CDR1 is KGHSH and CDR2 LQKENI. The CDR3 nucleotides read TGTGCCAGCTCACTAAGTATCCTTAGCGGGGGGGCTAGTGAGCAGTTCTTC. Translating gives CASSLSILSGGASEQFF.

Of note for this clone: The sample contains more than one DNA sequence encoding this CDR3. V gene TRBV5-4 combines with J gene TRBJ2-3, with a possible D match to TRBD1 (6 bases). V dropped 0 bases and J dropped 1 base, with 9 bases sitting between them. Germline loops: CDR1 SGHNT, CDR2 YYREEE (reference sequence). CDR3 length equals 15 residues. CDR3 loop: CASSLGGLGTDTQYF. The CDR3 nucleotides are TGTGCCAGCAGCTTGGGGGGGCTTGGCACAGATACGCAGTATTTT.

This clone turned up a few times. This chain connects TRBV2 to TRBJ2-5; D is possibly TRBD2 (6 bases). The CDR3 consists of 11 residues. Trimming shortened V by 7 bases and J by 5 bases, and 8 bases separated the two germline ends. CDR1 is SNHLY, CDR2 FYNNEI, per germline. The CDR3 here is CASMAGETQYF. The CDR3 DNA is TGTGCCAGCATGGCGGGGGAGACCCAGTACTTC. Variable domain in full (rest from reference TRBV2 and TRBJ2-5): EPEVTQTPSHQVTQMGQEVILRCVPISNHLYFYWYRQILGQKVEFLVSFYNNEISEKSEIFDDQFSVERPDGSNFTLKIRSTKLEDSAMYFCASMAGETQYFGPGTRLLVL.

The J gene is TRBJ1-2, the V gene TRBV18; D is unresolved. Germline values: CDR1 KGHSH, CDR2 LQKENI. The germline V and J ends were trimmed by 0 bases and 7 bases, with 12 bases remaining between them. The CDR3 is 14 amino acids. The DNA for the CDR3 is TGTGCCAGCTCACCACCTCCAGGCATGAGTGGCTACACCTTC. This translates into CASSPPPGMSGYTF.

The rearrangement uses TRBV10-3 and TRBJ1-2, with D perhaps TRBD1 (5 bases). The germline gives CDR1 ENHRY, CDR2 SYGVKD. This CDR3 has 13 amino acids. Between the trimmed V and J ends, which lost 5 bases and 1 base, there was a span of 8 bases. CDR3 protein: CAISYDSNYGYTF. DNA of the CDR3: TGTGCCATCAGTTACGACAGTAACTATGGCTACACCTTC.

J is TRBJ2-1 and V is TRBV11-3; TRBD2 matches 7 bases. Looked up from germline, CDR1 is SGHNT and CDR2 is YENEEA. The CDR3 has 16 amino acids. V lost 1 base and J lost 3; bases outside the gene matches: 6. The CDR3, as DNA: TGTGCCAGCAGCTTAGTGGGCGGGGGAAACTACAATGAGCAGTTCTTC. The encoded protein is CASSLVGGGNYNEQFF.

The rearrangement uses TRBV15 and TRBJ2-7; TRBD1 matches 8 bases. Germline assignment: CDR1 LNHNV and CDR2 YYDKDF (reference sequence). V was pared by 2 bases and J by 7 bases, with 10 bases of the junction left unmatched. The CDR3 has 15 amino acids. For the CDR3, the DNA is TGTGCCACCAGCAGACAGGGACAGGATCTAGGAGAGCAGTACTTC. Its protein product is CATSRQGQDLGEQYF.

A remark on this clone: One junction end does not reproduce the germline sequence, and a read error may be involved. The chain couples TRBV7-7 to TRBJ1-2; 8 bases agree with TRBD1. Germline V lookup: CDR1 SSHAT, CDR2 FNYEAQ (reference sequence). This CDR3 is 15 amino acids long. CDR3 sequence: CASSTKDREGYGYTF. The CDR3 DNA reads as TGTGCTAGCAGCACCAAGGACAGGGAGGGGTATGGCTACACCTTC. Combining the CDR3 with reference TRBV7-7 and TRBJ1-2 gives the whole variable domain GAGVSQSPRYKVTKRGQDVTLRCDPISSHATLYWYQQALGQGPEFLTYFNYEAQPDKSGLPSDRFSAERPEGSISTLTIQRTEQRDSAMYRCASSTKDREGYGYTFGSGTRLTVV.

The rearrangement links TRBV7-9 to TRBJ1-1; D is ambiguous. The CDR3 covers 15 residues. V lost 5 bases and J lost 4, with 17 bases in between. Germline V gene data show CDR1 as SEHNR and CDR2 as FQNEAQ (reference sequence). CDR3 in DNA: TGTGCCAGCAGCCCGGCCGGGGTGGCGGGCACTGAAGCTTTCTTT. Protein sequence: CASSPAGVAGTEAFF.

The rearrangement links TRBV5-8 to TRBJ2-7, with 8 bases that match TRBD1. The V gene's germline CDR1 is SGHTS and CDR2 YDEGEE. J gave up 3 bases and V 4 bases, and 12 bases lay outside the gene matches. This CDR3 is built from 16 residues. CDR3 nucleotides: TGTGCCAGCAGCCCCGGGACAGGACAACATCTCTACGAGCAGTACTTC. Amino acid sequence: CASSPGTGQHLYEQYF.

The chain carries TRBV30 and TRBJ1-1; D is uncertain. Trimming removed 1 base at V and 5 bases at J, with 5 bases between. The germline V gene has CDR1 GTSNPN and CDR2 SVGIG (reference sequence). The CDR3 loop spans 11 amino acids. This chain's CDR3 is CAWSARTEAFF. The CDR3 coding sequence is TGTGCCTGGAGTGCTAGAACTGAAGCTTTCTTT.

V gene TRBV27 combines with J gene TRBJ2-7, with 7 nucleotides matching TRBD1. CDR1 and CDR2 (germline): MNHEY, SMNVEV (reference sequence). The CDR3 is 13 residues long. V shed 4 bases and J 6 bases; nucleotides not matched to a gene: 6. The CDR3 region has the DNA TGTGCCAGCAGTTCGCGACAGGGTGCCGAGCAGTACTTC. This translates into CASSSRQGAEQYF.

This clone was seen only once. This chain joins TRBV18 and TRBJ2-7; 7 bases fit TRBD2. The CDR3 is 14 amino acids. V dropped 6 bases and J dropped 3; count of bases not matched to a gene: 8. Germline CDR1 reads KGHSH; CDR2 reads LQKENI. CDR3 sequence reads: CASSPWGGNYEQYF. CDR3 nucleotides: TGTGCCAGCTCCCCCTGGGGGGGAAACTACGAGCAGTACTTC.

DNA for the CDR3: TGTGCCAGCAGACTTAACCTACAGGGGGACACTGAAGCTTTCTTT. Translation: CASRLNLQGDTEAFF. The chain recombines TRBV3-1 (or the pseudogene TRBV3-2) with TRBJ1-1; the match to TRBD1 covers 8 bases. This CDR3 has 15 residues. With 6 bases clipped from V and 3 bases from J, the junction kept 9 bases outside the gene matches. The germline V gene encodes CDR1 LGHDT and CDR2 YNNKEL (reference sequence).

The V gene is TRBV13, the J gene TRBJ2-7; 7 nucleotides agree with TRBD1. Losses at the gene ends were 3 bases for V and 5 bases for J; bases not matched to a gene: 4. The CDR3 spans 13 residues. The germline gives CDR1 PRHDT, CDR2 FYEKMQ (reference sequence). The CDR3 loop reads CASSFTGEHEQYF. The CDR3 nucleotides are TGTGCCAGCAGCTTTACAGGGGAGCACGAGCAGTACTTC.